The 22 T cell receptor beta chains in this list originate from one sample, sequenced in a study of beta chain features in type 1 diabetes. Reverse transcription of all isolated RNA meant that expressed TCRB transcripts were sequenced. Generated by immunoSEQ multiplex PCR, the TCRdb table keeps only in-frame clones and is missing some. The sample shows 110,000 to 150,000 clones, about 9.1% of them seen only once. The sequenced sample consisted of central memory CD4+ T cells from blood. Receptors were obtained from a woman between 35 and 50 years old in good health.

This clone was detected only a few times. V gene TRBV6-5 combines with J gene TRBJ2-7; 8 bases are a match to TRBD1. After removal of 0 bases from V and 3 bases from J, the junction contained 4 bases not matched to a gene. CDR3 length equals 15 residues. Per the germline V gene, CDR1 is MNHEY and CDR2 is SVGAGI. The CDR3 is CASSYSQDRVYEQYF. DNA of the CDR3: TGTGCCAGCAGTTACTCGCAGGACAGGGTCTACGAGCAGTACTTC.

This clone was recorded a few times. This chain uses TRBV7-2 with TRBJ2-3; no reliable D call. The germline V gene encodes CDR1 SGHTA and CDR2 FQGNSA. This CDR3 has 13 residues. V was pared by 3 bases and J by 0 bases, with 4 bases between. The CDR3 region is CASSFPSTDTQYF. Here the CDR3 DNA reads TGTGCCAGCAGCTTTCCTAGCACAGATACGCAGTATTTT.

A few counts support this clone. This chain uses TRBV7-2 with TRBJ2-3, with 8 bases fitting TRBD2. The CDR3 is made up of 16 amino acids. J gave up 1 base and V 1 base, and 4 bases lay outside the gene matches. Germline V CDR1 and CDR2: SGHTA, FQGNSA. For the CDR3, the DNA is TGTGCCAGCAGCTTAGATCCAGCGGGGGGCACAGATACGCAGTATTTT. Translating it yields CASSLDPAGGTDTQYF.

The V gene is TRBV18, the J gene TRBJ2-5; no definite D call. This CDR3 comprises 15 residues. The germline CDR1 and CDR2 sequences are KGHSH and LQKENI. The V gene lost 0 bases and the J gene lost 2 bases, with 10 bases spanning the gap. The chain's CDR3 is CASSPPSNLQETQYF. DNA of the CDR3: TGTGCCAGCTCACCACCGTCCAACTTACAAGAGACCCAGTACTTC.

This chain uses TRBV5-1 with TRBJ1-6, with 7 bases fitting TRBD1. CDR1 is SGHRS, CDR2 YFSETQ, per germline. The CDR3 is made up of 15 amino acids. The trim removed 0 bases at V and 9 bases at J, leaving 6 bases unmatched. The CDR3 DNA reads TGCGCCAGCAGCTTGGAAACAGGGGTTGGTTCACCCCTCCACTTT. This encodes CASSLETGVGSPLHF.

CDR3 bases: TGTGCCAGCAGCTTAGTGGGCAGGGGCCCCTACGAGCAGTACTTC. Protein: CASSLVGRGPYEQYF. V usage is TRBV7-2 and J usage is TRBJ2-7; tentative D call: TRBD1 (6 bases). This CDR3 has 15 amino acids. Germline CDR1 is SGHTA and CDR2 is FQGNSA. V lost 1 base and J 2 bases, leaving 12 bases between the germline ends.

A remark on this clone: The same CDR3 is also encoded by other DNA sequences in this sample. The chain is built from TRBV18 and TRBJ2-7; 7 nucleotides match TRBD1. V shed 2 bases and J 2 bases; nucleotides not matched to a gene: 6. This CDR3 region has 15 residues. Germline CDR1 KGHSH, CDR2 LQKENI. CDR3 in DNA: TGTGCCAGCTCACCAAAGACAGGGAGCGCCTACGAGCAGTACTTC. It translates to CASSPKTGSAYEQYF.

The rearrangement uses TRBV10-3 and TRBJ1-5; no reliable D call. The CDR3 covers 13 residues. Germline-derived CDR1 and CDR2 are ENHRY and SYGVKD. V gave up 1 base and J gave up 7 bases, with 8 bases separating them. The CDR3 is CAISEYSPQPQHF. As DNA, the CDR3 is TGTGCCATCAGTGAGTACAGCCCACAGCCCCAGCATTTT.

This clone came up many times. As DNA, the CDR3 is TGCGCCAGCAGCCAAGCCCTTCCGGGGTCCGGGGCCAACGTCCTGACTTTC. It translates to CASSQALPGSGANVLTF. The rearrangement uses TRBV4-3 and TRBJ2-6; tentative D call: TRBD2 (5 bases). The germline gives CDR1 LGHNA, CDR2 YSLEER. V lost 1 base and J 4 bases, leaving 14 bases between the germline ends. This CDR3 region has 17 residues.

The rearrangement joins TRBV9 to TRBJ2-1; 7 nucleotides match TRBD1. The CDR3 is 14 amino acids. Germline V gene sequence: CDR1 SGDLS, CDR2 YYNGEE. V was clipped by 3 bases and J by 8 bases; unmatched bases: 8. This chain's CDR3 is CASSEGEGGYEQFF. CDR3 nucleotide sequence: TGTGCCAGCAGCGAGGGGGAAGGGGGCTATGAGCAGTTCTTC.

This clone was counted only a few times. The chain carries TRBV7-8 and TRBJ2-5, with D perhaps matching TRBD2 (6 bases). This CDR3 has 16 amino acids. Trimming cost V 2 bases and J 4 bases, with 17 bases left between them. Germline V gene lookup returns CDR1 SGHVS and CDR2 FQNEAQ. The CDR3, as DNA: TGTGCCAGCAGCTTATTCTTCGGCCAGGAGGGAGAGACCCAGTACTTC. Amino acids: CASSLFFGQEGETQYF.

This clone was observed at least ten times. The J gene is TRBJ1-2, the V gene TRBV5-1; D unclear. V was shortened by 5 bases and J by 3 bases, with 11 bases between the two germline ends. Germline CDR1 is SGHRS and CDR2 is YFSETQ. The CDR3 has 13 amino acids. The chain's CDR3 is CASREDSDYGYTF. CDR3 DNA: TGCGCCAGCAGGGAGGATTCCGACTATGGCTACACCTTC.

This clone appeared a few times. The V gene is TRBV19, the J gene TRBJ1-1, with unresolved D. The V end lost 5 bases, the J end lost 11 bases, and 15 bases lay between the germline ends. This CDR3 is 12 amino acids long. From germline, CDR1 is LNHDA and CDR2 SQIVND (reference sequence). The CDR3: CASSQRRTGAFF. The CDR3 region has the DNA TGTGCCAGTAGTCAGAGACGGACGGGGGCTTTCTTT.

The genes are TRBV5-1 and TRBJ2-2, with D hard to call. The CDR3 has 15 residues. The V gene's germline CDR1 is SGHRS and CDR2 YFSETQ. Trimming took off 4 bases at V and 1 base at J, with 11 bases between the two ends. The CDR3 nucleotides read TGCGCCAGCAGCATCGGGTCATTGAACACCGGGGAGCTGTTTTTT. It codes for CASSIGSLNTGELFF. The variable domain in full, with the rest retrieved from reference TRBV5-1 and TRBJ2-2, is KAGVTQTPRYLIKTRGQQVTLSCSPISGHRSVSWYQQTPGQGLQFLFEYFSETQRNKGNFPGRFSGRQFSNSRSEMNVSTLELGDSALYLCASSIGSLNTGELFFGEGSRLTVL.

The table lists this clone with a few counts. The chain has TRBV7-9 and TRBJ2-2, with D hard to call. Germline V gives CDR1 SEHNR, CDR2 FQNEAQ (reference sequence). The CDR3 length is 17 residues. Trimming removed 0 bases at V and 6 bases at J, with 17 bases between. In DNA form, the CDR3 reads TGTGCCAGCAGCTTAGCGCGGTCAGCAGCCGAACCCGGGGAGCTGTTTTTT. Translating gives CASSLARSAAEPGELFF.

This clone was detected only a few times. V usage is TRBV2 and J usage is TRBJ2-7, with 7 bases that match TRBD1. V shed 3 bases and J 2 bases; nucleotides not matched to a gene: 4. Germline V lookup: CDR1 SNHLY, CDR2 FYNNEI. The CDR3 has 14 residues. The CDR3 here is CASSETGQTYEQYF. The CDR3 DNA reads TGTGCCAGCAGTGAGACAGGGCAAACCTACGAGCAGTACTTC.

This clone was counted a few times. V usage is TRBV29-1 and J usage is TRBJ1-4, with D perhaps matching TRBD1 (5 bases). CDR3 length: 13 residues. Germline values: CDR1 SQVTM, CDR2 ANQGSEA. Trimming took 7 bases from V and 7 from J, leaving 16 bases between them. DNA for the CDR3: TGCAGCGCAGTCGGGGGGATTGGTGAAAAACTGTTTTTT. Its translation is CSAVGGIGEKLFF.

This clone was seen more than once but under ten times. V and J are TRBV27 and TRBJ1-1; 8 bases agree with TRBD1. The trim removed 2 bases at V and 8 bases at J, leaving 10 bases unmatched. The V gene's germline CDR1 is MNHEY and CDR2 SMNVEV (reference sequence). The CDR3 is made up of 15 amino acids. The CDR3 region has the DNA TGTGCCAGCAGTTTACGCCCCGGAACAGGGGGGGAAGCTTTCTTT. It codes for CASSLRPGTGGEAFF.

The chain links TRBV5-1 to TRBJ1-4; D is possibly TRBD1 (5 bases). Trimming took off 2 bases at V and 8 bases at J, with 10 bases between the two ends. The CDR3 length is 13 residues. Per germline, CDR1 SGHRS and CDR2 YFSETQ. CDR3 in DNA: TGCGCCAGCAGCTTTTTCTCAGGGGAAAAACTGTTTTTT. Its translation is CASSFFSGEKLFF.

The chain employs TRBV9 and TRBJ1-2, with 7 bases matching TRBD1. Trimming removed 4 bases from V and 2 bases from J; junction bases left unmatched: 11. CDR3 length equals 16 residues. Germline CDR1 and CDR2: SGDLS and YYNGEE. DNA for the CDR3: TGTGCCAGCAGCCCTTCAACAGGGGCGCCCAACTATGGCTACACCTTC. Residues: CASSPSTGAPNYGYTF.

The sample holds a few counts of this clone. The chain joins TRBV19 to TRBJ2-2; 9 bases map to TRBD1. This CDR3 spans 13 amino acids. Trimming removed 10 bases from V and 6 bases from J; junction bases left unmatched: 6. CDR1 is LNHDA, CDR2 SQIVND, per germline (reference sequence). CDR3 protein: CATMDRGPGELFF. DNA of the CDR3: TGTGCCACCATGGACAGGGGACCCGGGGAGCTGTTTTTT.

With respect to this clone: This specimen includes other DNA sequences encoding the same CDR3. The rearrangement uses TRBV9 and TRBJ2-1; D possibly corresponds to TRBD2 (5 bases). This CDR3 has 13 amino acids. CDR1 and CDR2 (germline): SGDLS, YYNGEE. V lost 1 base to trimming and J lost 5 bases, with 7 bases between them. The CDR3 sequence is CASSVLGDNEQFF. CDR3 coding DNA: TGTGCCAGCAGCGTATTGGGAGACAATGAGCAGTTCTTC.